Each of the 2 T cell receptor beta chains below was sequenced from the same sample in a study of shared clonotypes between healthy human individuals. Clones were read by immunoSEQ multiplex PCR, and TCRdb kept only the in-frame ones, dropping some. The sample carries 950,000 to 1,100,000 clones, approximately 80% recorded once. Sequencing was carried out using memory CD4+ T cells from PBMCs. Subset in this sample: CD45RA-negative fraction. The receptors were gathered from a man between 18 and 29 years old in good health. Some clones in this sample may be carry-over from other donors' samples.

The V call is TRBV5-6, the J call TRBJ1-3; D not certain. Trimming took 0 bases from V and 7 from J, leaving 11 bases between them. This CDR3 contains 14 residues. CDR1 and CDR2 (germline): SGHDT, YYEEEE. CDR3: CASSLEGGRNTIYF. The CDR3 bases are TGTGCCAGCAGCTTGGAAGGCGGGAGGAACACCATATATTTT.

In this sample, this clone turned up a few times. The J gene is TRBJ2-1, the V gene TRBV28, with D maybe TRBD2 (5 bases). Germline assignment: CDR1 MDHEN and CDR2 SYDVKM. V was clipped by 7 bases and J by 0 bases, with 10 bases between them. This CDR3 spans 14 amino acids. Here the CDR3 reads CASMHGVSYNEQFF. The CDR3, as DNA: TGTGCCAGCATGCACGGGGTCTCCTACAATGAGCAGTTCTTC.